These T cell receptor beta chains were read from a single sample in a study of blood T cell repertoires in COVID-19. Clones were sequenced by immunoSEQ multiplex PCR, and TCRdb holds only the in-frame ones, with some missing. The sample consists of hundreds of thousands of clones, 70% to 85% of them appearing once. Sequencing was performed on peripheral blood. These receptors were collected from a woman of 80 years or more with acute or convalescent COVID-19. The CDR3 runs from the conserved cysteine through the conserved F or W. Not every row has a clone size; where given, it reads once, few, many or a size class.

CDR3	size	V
CASSEGGEDYGYTF	NA	TRBV2
CASSPGLAGGMHGGNEQFF	NA	TRBV6-2/TRBV6-3
CASSLWTGASGANVLTF	NA	TRBV27
CASSQLQGGREQYF	few	TRBV4-2
CASSTWGGGAEGYTF	NA	TRBV9
CSVRDYGYTF	NA	TRBV20-1
CASSVVRGGGTDTQYF	once	TRBV9
CASNRLARTDTQYF	few	TRBV2
CASRTSGGTGEQYF	NA	TRBV6-5
CSVTQRYEQYF	NA	TRBV29-1
CASSLYRGYGYTF	NA	TRBV7-2
CASSWNTGSYEQYF	NA	TRBV5-1
CASSQGRDRRSGWETQYF	NA	TRBV14
CASSSGTNNYEQYF	NA	TRBV2
CASSEYARLGATNEKLFF	NA	TRBV25-1
CASSRRETNEKLFF	NA	TRBV19
CASSQQGNEQYF	NA	TRBV27
CASSPGTSSYEQYF	NA	TRBV3-1/TRBV3-2
CASSLNPLDRGFYNSPLHF	NA	TRBV11-3
CASSPTGGMNTEAFF	NA	TRBV3-1/TRBV3-2
CASSIPGGAVTDQPQHF	NA	TRBV19
CASSISGRQGRQPQHF	once	TRBV19
CASSRGQGTYEQYF	NA	TRBV18
CASSLAPTGLAYEQYF	NA	TRBV7-2
CASSPLDRGGSNYGYTF	NA	TRBV18
CASSQGQGRQETQYF	once	TRBV27